This section outlines one T cell receptor (beta chain) sequence together with its context. Its antigen remains unknown. These data originate in a study of radiation and T cells in renal cell carcinoma. Study-level findings and limits: From baseline, blood top tumor clonotypes peaked at 2 weeks post-radiation.

The time point was: blood 4 weeks post-SBRT, at nephrectomy. Treatment reported: 15 Gy SBRT to primary tumor, nephrectomy 4 weeks later. Serial blood draws occurred at baseline and 2 and 4 weeks post-SBRT. V lost 7 bases to trimming and J lost 7 bases, with 16 bases between them. This CDR3 comprises 14 residues. Germline V gene sequence: CDR1 MDHEN, CDR2 SYDVKM. Using immunoSEQ multiplex PCR, the repertoire was profiled, and TCRdb retains in-frame clones only, with some absent. The profile shows around 180,000 clones, roughly 90% of them singletons. Sequencing used blood, obtained from a patient whose treatment included radiotherapy and nephrectomy. This rearrangement joins TRBV28 to TRBJ1-4; D gene ambiguous. The sequence derives from a woman aged 50 to 60 with renal cell carcinoma. The CDR3 region has the DNA TGTGCCAGCACCGGCCAGCGTGAGGGTGAAAAACTGTTTTTT. Translated: CASTGQREGEKLFF.